The present TCR beta chain was sequenced within a study of vaccination effects on CD4 cells after COVID-19. Profiled with immunoSEQ multiplex PCR; TCRdb holds only in-frame clones, not every one. Among about 59,000 clones, approximately 78% were seen once, and the ten largest hold roughly 2%. Notes on this clone: Its specificity is not known.

After expansion with viral peptide pools in the ViraFEST assay, antigen-specific CD4+ T cells were sequenced. Researchers isolated CD4+ T cells once roughly nine days of culture had elapsed. It was two doses of either the BNT162b2 or mRNA-1273 vaccine that participants received. The ends lost 2 bases at V and 5 bases at J; junction bases unmatched: 5. Germline V gene data show CDR1 as SGHTA and CDR2 as FQGNSA. The CDR3 is 15 residues long. The source material was CD4+ T cells from PBMCs cultured with HCoV-OC43 spike peptides, sampled after COVID-19 vaccination. Subset of the sample: HCoV-OC43 spike overlapping peptide pool stimulation. The receptor was derived from a human donor who received a COVID-19 vaccine. The chain combines TRBV7-2 with TRBJ2-5, with 10 nucleotides matching TRBD2. CDR3 region: CASSLRAGGWETQYF. DNA for the CDR3: TGTGCCAGCAGCTTAAGAGCGGGGGGGTGGGAGACCCAGTACTTC.